Following are 5 T cell receptor beta chains from one sample sequenced in a study of T cell repertoires in cytomegalovirus infection. Their antigens are not known. From the reads, TCRdb called clonotypes with MiXCR, one entry per CDR3 protein. The repertoire consists of fewer than 900,000 distinct CDR3 sequences, with 29% occurring once and the leading ten covering 10% to 15%. Sequences were derived from cultured CD8+ T cells from PBMCs, sampled from culture after CMV antigen stimulation. These receptors all come from a human donor in good health (CMV status not recorded). Some clones in this sample may be carry-over from other donors' samples.

This clonotype was observed many times. The rearrangement uses TRBV7-2 and TRBJ2-1; 12 positions agree with TRBD2. Germline lookup yields CDR1 SGHTA and CDR2 FQGNSA. The CDR3 contains 18 residues. V dropped 2 bases and J dropped 8; count of bases not matched to a gene: 13. CDR3 in amino acids: CASSLPSSGGANWDEQFF. In DNA, the CDR3 is TGTGCCAGCAGCTTACCTTCTAGCGGGGGGGCCAATTGGGATGAGCAGTTCTTC.

About this clonotype itself: Relative to the germline gene, one junction end is altered; a read error may explain this. The chain has TRBV12-3 or TRBV12-4 and TRBJ2-1; TRBD2 agrees at 7 bases. The CDR3 sequence is 15 residues long. The CDR3 region has the DNA TGTGCCAGCAGTTTGGGAGGGAGCTCCTACTATGAGCAGTTCTTC. This encodes CASSLGGSSYYEQFF.

The J gene is TRBJ2-3, the V gene TRBV7-6; D not resolved. CDR1 SGHVS and CDR2 FNYEAQ come from the germline V gene. The CDR3 runs 12 residues. Trimming removed 5 bases from V and 6 bases from J, with 9 bases in between. The CDR3 region has the DNA TGTGCCAGCAGCCCCTCATGGGATACGCAGTATTTT. Protein: CASSPSWDTQYF. Based on the CDR3 plus reference TRBV7-6 and TRBJ2-3, the full variable domain is GAGVSQSPRYKVTKRGQDVALRCDPISGHVSLYWYRQALGQGPEFLTYFNYEAQQDKSGLPNDRFSAERPEGSISTLTIQRTEQRDSAMYRCASSPSWDTQYFGPGTRLTVL.

Many counts were recorded for this clonotype. The chain employs TRBV7-2 and TRBJ1-3; D is undetermined. V lost 5 bases to trimming and J lost 4 bases, with 6 bases between them. Germline lookup yields CDR1 SGHTA and CDR2 FQGNSA. The CDR3 is 12 residues long. CDR3 coding DNA: TGTGCCAGCAGCCCCATGGGAAACACCATATATTTT. Encoded protein: CASSPMGNTIYF.

This clonotype was observed a handful of times. The chain joins TRBV11-2 to TRBJ1-3; D remains unclear. Deletions cut 3 bases from V and 4 bases from J, with 13 bases between. Germline CDR1 is SGHAT and CDR2 is FQNNGV. The CDR3 has 15 amino acids. For the CDR3, the DNA is TGTGCCAGCAGCTTGTGGAGTATGGAAGGAAACACCATATATTTT. This translates into CASSLWSMEGNTIYF. Using reference TRBV11-2 and TRBJ1-3 for the parts outside the CDR3, the full variable domain is EAGVAQSPRYKIIEKRQSVAFWCNPISGHATLYWYQQILGQGPKLLIQFQNNGVVDDSQLPKDRFSAERLKGVDSTLKIQPAKLEDSAVYLCASSLWSMEGNTIYFGEGSWLTVV.